This T cell receptor (beta chain) appears in the sequencing data of a study of blood T cell repertoires in COVID-19. As originally analysed: By means of reference gene primer amplification, nucleated cell counts were estimated. Method: immunoSEQ multiplex PCR; TCRdb's copy keeps in-frame clones and lacks some. D and trimming come from the DNA, and the V and J calls and clone size come from that table. The data contain tens of thousands of clones, around 86% of them singletons. After removal of 5 bases from V and 10 bases from J, the junction contained 7 bases not matched to a gene. This CDR3 has 12 residues.

The gene calls are TRBV12-3 or TRBV12-4 and TRBJ1-2, with 7 bases matching TRBD1. The sequence came from a human donor with active COVID-19. The donor label of this sample is uncertain. The specimen was peripheral blood. CDR3 loop: CASSGDRVHYTF. In DNA form, the CDR3 reads TGTGCCAGCAGTGGAGACAGGGTTCACTACACCTTC.